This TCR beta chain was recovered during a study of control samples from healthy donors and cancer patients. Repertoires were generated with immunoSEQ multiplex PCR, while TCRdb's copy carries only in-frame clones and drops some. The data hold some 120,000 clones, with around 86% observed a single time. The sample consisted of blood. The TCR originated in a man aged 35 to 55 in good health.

This CDR3 is CASSHRDTEAFF. In nucleotides, the CDR3 is TGTGCCAGCAGCCACAGAGACACTGAAGCTTTCTTT. The chain recombines TRBV7-6 with TRBJ1-1; no definite D call. This CDR3 region has 12 residues. Germline V gene data show CDR1 as SGHVS and CDR2 as FNYEAQ. V shed 5 bases and J shed 3 bases, with 7 bases lying between them.